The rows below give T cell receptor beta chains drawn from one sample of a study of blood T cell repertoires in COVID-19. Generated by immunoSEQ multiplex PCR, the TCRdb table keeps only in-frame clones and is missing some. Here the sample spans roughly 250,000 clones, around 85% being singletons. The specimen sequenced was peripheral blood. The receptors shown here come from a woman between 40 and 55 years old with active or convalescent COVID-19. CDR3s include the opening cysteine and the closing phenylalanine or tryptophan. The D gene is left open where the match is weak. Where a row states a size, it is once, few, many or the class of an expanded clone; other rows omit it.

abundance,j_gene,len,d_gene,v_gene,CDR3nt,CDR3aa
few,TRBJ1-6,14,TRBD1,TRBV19,TGTGCCAGTAGTGGACAGGGGGTTGATTCACCCCTCCACTTT,CASSGQGVDSPLHF
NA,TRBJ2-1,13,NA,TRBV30,TGTGCCTGGAGCCTAGGGGTCGGGAATGAGCAGTTCTTC,CAWSLGVGNEQFF
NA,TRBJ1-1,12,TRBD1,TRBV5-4,TGTGCCAGCAGCTGGGACAGGACTGAAGCTTTCTTT,CASSWDRTEAFF
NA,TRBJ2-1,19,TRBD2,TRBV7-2,TGTGCCAGCAGCTTAAGTAGCGGGGGGAGGCTTCAGCCCTACAATGAGCAGTTCTTC,CASSLSSGGRLQPYNEQFF
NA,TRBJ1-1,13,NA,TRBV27,TGTGCCAGCAGTTTAGAAAGAGACACTGAAGCTTTCTTT,CASSLERDTEAFF
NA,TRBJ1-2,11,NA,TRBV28,TGTGCCAGCAGCCGGGTTTATGGCTACACCTTC,CASSRVYGYTF
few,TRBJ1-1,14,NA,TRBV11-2,TGTGCCAGCAGCTTACAACACACGAACACTGAAGCTTTCTTT,CASSLQHTNTEAFF
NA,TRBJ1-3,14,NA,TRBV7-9,TGTGCCAGCAGCTTTAGGGGTACTGGAAACACCATATATTTT,CASSFRGTGNTIYF
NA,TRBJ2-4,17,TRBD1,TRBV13,TGTGCCAGCAGCCCCCAGGGACAGGGATGGGCCAAAAACATTCAGTACTTC,CASSPQGQGWAKNIQYF
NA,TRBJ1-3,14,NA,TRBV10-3,TGTGCCATCAGTGACCTTGGAGGTGGAAACACCATATATTTT,CAISDLGGGNTIYF
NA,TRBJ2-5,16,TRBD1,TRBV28,TGTGCCAGCAGCCCCCAATCGGGCAGGGGGCGGGAGACCCAGTACTTC,CASSPQSGRGRETQYF
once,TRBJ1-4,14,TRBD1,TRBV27,TGTGCCAGCAGTTTAAAGACAGGGGAGACAAAACTGTTTTTT,CASSLKTGETKLFF
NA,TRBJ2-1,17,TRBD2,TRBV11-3,TGTGCCAGCAGCTCCGGGACTAGCGGGGGGGCCTACAATGAGCAGTTCTTC,CASSSGTSGGAYNEQFF
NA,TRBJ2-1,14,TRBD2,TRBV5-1,TGCGCCAGCAGGAGTAGCGGGGGCTGGGGGGAGCAGTTCTTC,CASRSSGGWGEQFF